The rows below give T cell receptor beta chains drawn from one sample of a study of shared clonotypes between healthy human individuals. Data came from immunoSEQ multiplex PCR; TCRdb stores just in-frame clones and leaves some out. This table has under 1,100,000 clones, about 75% appearing once. Sequencing used memory CD4+ T cells sorted from blood. The source is a man between 18 and 29 years old in good health. CDR3s include the opening cysteine and the closing phenylalanine or tryptophan. Fields, in order: CDR3 length, clone size, V gene, D gene, J gene, CDR3 DNA, CDR3 protein. The D gene is left open where the match is weak. Clone size is given for some rows only: seen once, a few or many times, or a class if the clone is expanded.

>13|-|TRBV30|-|TRBJ1-2
TGTGCCTGGTTTTCCCCTTTCCTCTATGGCTACACCTTC
CAWFSPFLYGYTF
>17|-|TRBV5-3|TRBD2|TRBJ2-1
TGTGCCAGAAGCTCTGCAGGACTAGCGGGAGGGCCTCGCGAGCAGTTCTTC
CARSSAGLAGGPREQFF
>14|-|TRBV6-1|-|TRBJ1-5
TGTGCCAGCATCGGAGGGGGGTGGAATCAGCCCCAGCATTTT
CASIGGGWNQPQHF
>13|-|TRBV6-1|-|TRBJ1-2
TGTGCCAGCCGCCCGCAGCCGGGTTTTGGCTACACCTTC
CASRPQPGFGYTF
>13|-|TRBV6-5|-|TRBJ2-5
TGTGCCAGCAGTCCGAGGGGGGGAGAGACCCAGTACTTC
CASSPRGGETQYF
>16|many|TRBV5-5|TRBD1|TRBJ1-5
TGTGCCAGCAGCTTGGCCCGGACAGGGAGCAATCAGCCCCAGCATTTT
CASSLARTGSNQPQHF
>14|few|TRBV16|-|TRBJ1-4
TGTGCCAGCAGCCAATCACGGGGCTACGGAAAACTGTTTTTT
CASSQSRGYGKLFF
>15|-|TRBV4-2|-|TRBJ2-2
TGTGCCAGCAGCCAAGTCAATTTAGCCGCCGGGGAGCTGTTTTTT
CASSQVNLAAGELFF
>15|-|TRBV27|TRBD2|TRBJ2-1
TGTGCCAGCAGAAGTTCGGGAGGAGTATACAATGAGCAGTTCTTC
CASRSSGGVYNEQFF
>14|-|TRBV7-2|TRBD1|TRBJ1-5
TGTGCCAGCAAAGAGGGACAGGGAGGTCAGCCCCAGCATTTT
CASKEGQGGQPQHF
>15|-|TRBV5-1|-|TRBJ1-2
TGCGCCAGCAGCTTGAATAGGGGGGCGAGCTATGGCTACACCTTC
CASSLNRGASYGYTF